These 21 T cell receptor beta chains originate from one sample sequenced in a study of blood T cell repertoires in COVID-19. TCRdb keeps only in-frame clones here, not all; method: immunoSEQ multiplex PCR. This sample has 140,000 or so clones, with 70% to 90% found just once. Sample: peripheral blood. The receptors were sampled from a human donor with acute or convalescent COVID-19. The donor label of this sample is uncertain.

The chain employs TRBV2 and TRBJ1-5; the D gene is possibly TRBD1 (6 bases). The CDR3 consists of 18 residues. Deletions cut 10 bases from V and 5 bases from J, with 30 bases between. The V gene's germline CDR1 is SNHLY and CDR2 FYNNEI. DNA for the CDR3: TGTGCCACTAGGCCACAGAGAACACAGGGCGTAGGTCATCAGCCCCAGCATTTT. Protein: CATRPQRTQGVGHQPQHF.

This rearrangement joins TRBV29-1 to TRBJ1-1, with a possible D match to TRBD1 (5 bases). The CDR3 spans 14 residues. V lost 1 base, J lost 7 bases, and 16 bases lay in between. Germline CDR1 reads SQVTM; CDR2 reads ANQGSEA. CDR3 DNA: TGCAGCGTTGAAGTTCCGACAGCTCCCTTTGAAGCTTTCTTT. Protein: CSVEVPTAPFEAFF.

This rearrangement joins TRBV29-1 to TRBJ1-2; TRBD1 matches 7 bases. Germline-derived CDR1 and CDR2 are SQVTM and ANQGSEA. The V gene end was trimmed by 7 bases and the J gene end by 3 bases; junction bases not matched to a gene: 5. CDR3 length: 12 residues. In DNA form, the CDR3 reads TGCAGCGGGTTCGGGACAGACTATGGCTACACCTTC. Translating gives CSGFGTDYGYTF.

V is TRBV4-3 and J is TRBJ1-1, with D tentatively TRBD1 (5 bases). Trimming shortened V by 2 bases and J by 1 base, and 8 bases separated the two germline ends. The CDR3 has 14 amino acids. The germline V gene encodes CDR1 LGHNA and CDR2 YSLEER. CDR3 coding DNA: TGCGCCAGCAGCCAACGTAGGGGGAACACTGAAGCTTTCTTT. Translated: CASSQRRGNTEAFF.

The V and J genes are TRBV27 and TRBJ1-1; TRBD1 is a possible D gene (6 bases). The V gene lost 6 bases and the J gene lost 0 bases, with 17 bases spanning the gap. Germline V CDR1 and CDR2: MNHEY, SMNVEV (reference sequence). There are 16 residues in the CDR3. In nucleotides, the CDR3 is TGTGCCAGCAGCCAGGGACAAAGTTACATGAACACTGAAGCTTTCTTT. Protein product: CASSQGQSYMNTEAFF.

The rearrangement uses TRBV5-1 and TRBJ2-5; D is undetermined. V shed 1 base and J shed 1 base, with 11 bases lying between them. The length of the CDR3 is 15 residues. Looked up from germline, CDR1 is SGHRS and CDR2 is YFSETQ. CDR3: CASSLNAGTQETQYF. CDR3 DNA: TGCGCCAGCAGCTTGAACGCAGGAACCCAAGAGACCCAGTACTTC.

The V gene is TRBV7-2, the J gene TRBJ2-3; the D gene is possibly TRBD2 (6 bases). This CDR3 is built from 15 residues. V lost 0 bases and J 2 bases, leaving 9 bases between the germline ends. Germline V lookup: CDR1 SGHTA, CDR2 FQGNSA. The CDR3 DNA is TGTGCCAGCAGCTTAGCGGGGGGTTTCACAGATACGCAGTATTTT. It yields the protein CASSLAGGFTDTQYF.

The chain employs TRBV5-1 and TRBJ2-7, with 7 bases matching TRBD2. Germline V gives CDR1 SGHRS, CDR2 YFSETQ. Trimming cost V 0 bases and J 1 base; bases outside gene matches: 4. The CDR3 sequence is 15 residues long. This chain's CDR3 is CASSLGLAGSYEQYF. For the CDR3, the DNA is TGCGCCAGCAGCTTGGGACTAGCTGGTTCCTACGAGCAGTACTTC.

This chain uses TRBV29-1 with TRBJ2-1, with a weak D call TRBD1 (5 bases). The CDR3 sequence is 13 residues long. V was shortened by 6 bases and J by 9 bases, with 18 bases between the two germline ends. CDR1 SQVTM and CDR2 ANQGSEA come from the germline V gene. CDR3 in amino acids: CSVYPTGLVEQFF. CDR3 coding DNA: TGCAGCGTCTACCCCACAGGTTTGGTTGAGCAGTTCTTC.

In its sample, this clone was seen a few times. The chain combines TRBV9 with TRBJ1-6; 7 positions match TRBD1. The germline V gene encodes CDR1 SGDLS and CDR2 YYNGEE. V dropped 0 bases and J dropped 8; count of bases not matched to a gene: 8. The CDR3 runs 16 residues. CDR3 nucleotide sequence: TGTGCCAGCAGCGTAGGGGACAGCGCAAGACATTCACCCCTCCACTTT. Protein product: CASSVGDSARHSPLHF.

The chain recombines TRBV30 with TRBJ1-5, with 8 bases fitting TRBD1. This CDR3 comprises 14 residues. Losses at the gene ends were 3 bases for V and 4 bases for J; bases not matched to a gene: 5. Germline CDR1 and CDR2: GTSNPN and SVGIG (reference sequence). The CDR3 protein is CAWSLTGGNQPQHF. The CDR3 DNA is TGTGCCTGGAGCTTAACAGGGGGTAATCAGCCCCAGCATTTT.

The rearrangement links TRBV6-1 to TRBJ1-4; TRBD1 agrees at 9 bases. The length of the CDR3 is 15 residues. CDR1 is MNHNS and CDR2 is SASEGT in the germline V gene. With 1 base clipped from V and 7 bases from J, the junction kept 4 bases outside the gene matches. CDR3 sequence (DNA): TGTGCCAGCAGTGAAGGGGGACAGGGAAGTGAAAAACTGTTTTTT. Protein sequence: CASSEGGQGSEKLFF.

The CDR3 DNA reads TGTGCCAGTAGCCAGGGGGCTAGCAATCAGCCCCAGCATTTT. Its translation is CASSQGASNQPQHF. The chain has TRBV19 and TRBJ1-5; 8 bases fit TRBD1. Germline trimming cut 6 bases from V and 0 bases from J; bases unmatched to any gene: 1. Germline lookup yields CDR1 LNHDA and CDR2 SQIVND (reference sequence). The CDR3 consists of 14 residues.

The chain employs TRBV6-5 and TRBJ1-1; 7 bases align to TRBD1. The CDR3 is 16 amino acids. The trim removed 2 bases at V and 1 base at J, leaving 7 bases unmatched. Germline CDR1 reads MNHEY; CDR2 reads SVGAGI. CDR3: CASSYLTGVQNTEAFF. CDR3 DNA: TGTGCCAGCAGTTACCTAACAGGGGTACAGAACACTGAAGCTTTCTTT.

The chain employs TRBV27 and TRBJ1-5; no clear D gene. Germline lookup yields CDR1 MNHEY and CDR2 SMNVEV (reference sequence). V was shortened by 4 bases and J by 0 bases, with 10 bases between the two germline ends. This CDR3 has 15 residues. The CDR3 region has the DNA TGTGCCAGCAGTTCAATGGCCCATAGCAATCAGCCCCAGCATTTT. Its translation is CASSSMAHSNQPQHF.

The V gene is TRBV6-2 or TRBV6-3, the J gene TRBJ2-5, with TRBD1 matching 7 bases. This CDR3 has 15 residues. Germline trimming cut 2 bases from V and 2 bases from J; bases unmatched to any gene: 5. The germline V gene encodes CDR1 MNHEY and CDR2 SVGEGT. The CDR3 DNA reads as TGTGCCAGCAGTTACCAGGGACAGCAACAAGAGACCCAGTACTTC. Its translation is CASSYQGQQQETQYF.

The chain uses TRBV24-1 and TRBJ1-2; 8 positions match TRBD1. J was trimmed by 0 bases and V by 7 bases; bases with no gene match: 15. The CDR3 length is 18 residues. CDR1 is KGHDR and CDR2 is SFDVKD in the germline V gene. CDR3 sequence reads: CATSEAPGDRKTNYGYTF. The DNA for the CDR3 is TGTGCCACCAGCGAAGCCCCGGGGGACAGGAAGACTAACTATGGCTACACCTTC.

J is TRBJ1-6 and V is TRBV3-1 (or the pseudogene TRBV3-2); D is uncertain. CDR3 length equals 11 residues. V was pared by 4 bases and J by 17 bases, with 12 bases between. Germline-derived CDR1 and CDR2 are LGHDT and YNNKEL (reference sequence). CDR3 sequence: CASSRRVAVHF. CDR3 DNA: TGTGCCAGCAGCCGCCGTGTGGCAGTCCACTTT.

This chain uses TRBV5-6 with TRBJ2-1; 8 bases match TRBD1. CDR3 length: 13 amino acids. Germline loops: CDR1 SGHDT, CDR2 YYEEEE. V was clipped by 4 bases and J by 8 bases; unmatched bases: 5. The CDR3 bases are TGTGCCAGCAGCCGGGACAGGATGGATGAGCAGTTCTTC. Encoded protein: CASSRDRMDEQFF.

The chain couples TRBV19 to TRBJ2-3; 10 positions match TRBD2. V lost 4 bases and J lost 5; bases outside the gene matches: 6. CDR3 size: 15 residues. Germline CDR1 LNHDA, CDR2 SQIVND (reference sequence). The DNA of the CDR3 is TGTGCCAGTAGTACCATAGCGGGGGGAGGAGATACGCAGTATTTT. This encodes CASSTIAGGGDTQYF.

This chain joins TRBV19 and TRBJ2-7, with D possibly matching TRBD2 (6 bases). V lost 5 bases to trimming and J lost 0 bases, with 11 bases between them. Looked up from germline, CDR1 is LNHDA and CDR2 is SQIVND (reference sequence). This CDR3 spans 14 amino acids. CDR3 protein: CASSVTGSSYEQYV. In DNA form, the CDR3 reads TGTGCCAGTAGTGTAACCGGGAGCTCCTACGAGCAGTACGTC.